The 13 T cell receptor beta chains below come from one sample, sequenced in a study of blood T cell repertoires in COVID-19. Method: immunoSEQ multiplex PCR; TCRdb's copy keeps in-frame clones and lacks some. The sample lists some 270,000 clones; 86% were seen once. The specimen was peripheral blood. The receptor source for this set is a woman of 80 years or more with COVID-19, enrolled during active disease.

V gene TRBV5-6 combines with J gene TRBJ1-2; TRBD1 aligns across 9 bases. V trimming: 0 bases; J trimming: 8 bases; junction bases outside the gene matches: 11. CDR1 is SGHDT, CDR2 YYEEEE, per germline. The CDR3 covers 16 residues. This CDR3 reads CASSLGYIQGAEGYTF. CDR3 coding DNA: TGTGCCAGCAGCTTGGGATACATACAGGGGGCAGAAGGCTACACCTTC. Looking up the rest from reference TRBV5-6 and TRBJ1-2 gives the full variable domain: DAGVTQSPTHLIKTRGQQVTLRCSPKSGHDTVSWYQQALGQGPQFIFQYYEEEERQRGNFPDRFSGHQFPNYSSELNVNALLLGDSALYLCASSLGYIQGAEGYTFGSGTRLTVV.

A single count supports this clone. The gene calls are TRBV7-6 and TRBJ2-1, with 10 bases lining up with TRBD2. The CDR3 runs to 15 residues. V lost 5 bases and J lost 7; bases outside the gene matches: 8. The V gene's germline CDR1 is SGHVS and CDR2 FNYEAQ. CDR3 amino acids: CASSVRAGGPNEQFF. For the CDR3, the DNA is TGTGCCAGCAGCGTGCGAGCGGGGGGGCCGAATGAGCAGTTCTTC. Looking up the rest from reference TRBV7-6 and TRBJ2-1 gives the full variable domain: GAGVSQSPRYKVTKRGQDVALRCDPISGHVSLYWYRQALGQGPEFLTYFNYEAQQDKSGLPNDRFSAERPEGSISTLTIQRTEQRDSAMYRCASSVRAGGPNEQFFGPGTRLTVL.

V usage is TRBV4-1 and J usage is TRBJ2-7; 10 nucleotides agree with TRBD2. Germline lookup yields CDR1 MGHRA and CDR2 YSYEKL. The trim removed 1 base at V and 4 bases at J, leaving 25 bases unmatched. There are 22 residues in the CDR3. CDR3 region: CASSQAGEGFQRGGQITYEQYF. The CDR3 region has the DNA TGCGCCAGCAGCCAAGCTGGGGAGGGATTCCAGCGGGGGGGACAGATCACGTACGAGCAGTACTTC.

The DNA for the CDR3 is TGTGCCAGCAGTGGGTCAGGGGTGACTGAAAAACTGTTTTTT. It translates to CASSGSGVTEKLFF. The V gene is TRBV25-1, the J gene TRBJ1-4; maybe TRBD1 (6 bases). The CDR3 consists of 14 residues. Trimming removed 4 bases at V and 7 bases at J, with 13 bases between. Germline lookup yields CDR1 MGHDK and CDR2 SYGVNS.

This clone was detected once. CDR3 in amino acids: CASSLGGNPNTEAFF. The CDR3 nucleotides are TGTGCCAGCAGCTTGGGAGGGAACCCAAACACTGAAGCTTTCTTT. V usage is TRBV5-6 and J usage is TRBJ1-1; D not resolved. The V end was cut by 0 bases, the J end by 2 bases, with 11 bases between. The germline CDR1 and CDR2 sequences are SGHDT and YYEEEE. The CDR3 consists of 15 residues.

The chain recombines TRBV28 with TRBJ1-2; no clear D gene. V lost 3 bases to trimming and J lost 1 base, with 6 bases between them. There are 13 residues in the CDR3. Germline lookup yields CDR1 MDHEN and CDR2 SYDVKM. CDR3 bases: TGTGCCAGCAGTTTTTCGGTTAACTATGGCTACACCTTC. Its protein product is CASSFSVNYGYTF.

The chain recombines TRBV28 with TRBJ2-7; D uncertain. V was clipped by 8 bases and J by 3 bases, with 8 bases between them. This CDR3 comprises 11 residues. CDR1 and CDR2 from the germline V gene are MDHEN and SYDVKM. CDR3 region: CASSGNYEQYV. The CDR3 DNA reads as TGTGCCAGCTCGGGTAACTACGAGCAGTACGTC.

This clone was detected a few times. The chain links TRBV30 to TRBJ2-7, with 7 bases identical to TRBD1. CDR3 length: 15 residues. Germline V gene sequence: CDR1 GTSNPN, CDR2 SVGIG (reference sequence). Trimming cost V 1 base and J 1 base; bases outside gene matches: 7. CDR3 DNA: TGTGCCTGGAGTGGCGGCAGGGGGAATTCCTACGAGCAGTACTTC. Its translation: CAWSGGRGNSYEQYF.

V is TRBV10-3 and J is TRBJ1-2; 12 nucleotides agree with TRBD1. Germline trimming cut 0 bases from V and 6 bases from J; bases unmatched to any gene: 8. The CDR3 has 17 residues. Germline lookup yields CDR1 ENHRY and CDR2 SYGVKD. The CDR3 is CAISESWGQGASHGYTF. DNA of the CDR3: TGTGCCATCAGTGAGTCCTGGGGACAGGGGGCGAGTCATGGCTACACCTTC.

This chain uses TRBV7-8 with TRBJ1-6; D gene unclear. Germline loops: CDR1 SGHVS, CDR2 FQNEAQ. CDR3 length equals 15 residues. The ends were cut back, 2 bases at V and 7 bases at J, with 12 bases in the middle. CDR3 residues: CASSLRLVANSPLHF. The CDR3 DNA follows: TGTGCCAGCAGCTTAAGACTGGTGGCAAATTCACCCCTCCACTTT.

The J gene is TRBJ1-2, the V gene TRBV6-2 or TRBV6-3, with D tentatively TRBD1 (6 bases). This CDR3 is built from 17 residues. Germline values: CDR1 MNHEY, CDR2 SVGEGT. V was cut by 5 bases and J by 0 bases, with 19 bases left in between. The chain's CDR3 is CASSAGQRGSTNYGYTF. DNA for the CDR3: TGTGCCAGCAGTGCCGGACAGAGAGGGTCTACTAACTATGGCTACACCTTC.

This chain joins TRBV30 and TRBJ2-7, with 12 nucleotides matching TRBD2. The V gene's germline CDR1 is GTSNPN and CDR2 SVGIG (reference sequence). Unmatched junction bases numbered 11, after V lost 3 bases and J lost 2 bases. This CDR3 spans 17 amino acids. Here the CDR3 DNA reads TGTGCCTGGAGCGCTAACCTCCTAGCGGGGGGGCCCTACGAGCAGTACTTC. Residues: CAWSANLLAGGPYEQYF.

This clone was picked up one time. The chain has TRBV27 and TRBJ1-1; D perhaps matches TRBD1 (5 bases). The germline gives CDR1 MNHEY, CDR2 SMNVEV (reference sequence). The length of the CDR3 is 14 residues. V lost 7 bases to trimming and J lost 1 base, with 13 bases between them. CDR3: CASKFGGSNTEAFF. CDR3 in DNA: TGTGCCAGCAAGTTCGGGGGGTCGAACACTGAAGCTTTCTTT.